Below, one TCR beta chain is given with its context. This specimen comes from a study of beta chain features in type 1 diabetes. Expressed TCRB transcripts were sequenced because the entire RNA isolate underwent reverse transcription. Produced via immunoSEQ multiplex PCR; TCRdb's table is partial and in-frame only. The sample includes some 150,000 clones, around 51% of them seen just once. The CDR3 is 14 residues long. Germline V CDR1 and CDR2: ENHRY, SYGVKD. Trimming left V 11 bases short and J 0 bases short, with 13 bases between. This chain uses TRBV10-3 with TRBJ1-4; the D is unclear. The receptor was isolated from a young man in good health. The material sequenced was Tregs from blood. The CDR3 DNA sequence: TGTGCCTCCGGGGATGGGACAACTAATGAAAAACTGTTTTTT. As protein: CASGDGTTNEKLFF.